A single sample is the source of the 2 T cell receptor beta chains below, sequenced in a study of blood T cell repertoires in COVID-19. Clones were read by immunoSEQ multiplex PCR, and TCRdb kept only the in-frame ones, dropping some. The table has 94,000 or so clones, 80% to 90% seen once; the top ten hold roughly 8.7%. The sequenced sample consisted of peripheral blood. These receptors were obtained from a woman in her 70s with acute or convalescent COVID-19.

This chain joins TRBV18 and TRBJ1-3; D is undetermined. Per germline, CDR1 KGHSH and CDR2 LQKENI. Trimming removed 2 bases at V and 3 bases at J, with 8 bases between. This CDR3 region has 14 residues. CDR3 loop: CASSPTIDGNTIYF. In DNA, the CDR3 is TGTGCCAGCTCACCAACAATCGATGGAAACACCATATATTTT. The full variable domain, in which reference TRBV18 and TRBJ1-3 provide the parts outside the CDR3, is NAGVMQNPRHLVRRRGQEARLRCSPMKGHSHVYWYRQLPEEGLKFMVYLQKENIIDESGMPKERFSAEFPKEGPSILRIQQVVRGDSAAYFCASSPTIDGNTIYFGEGSWLTVV.

The rearrangement joins TRBV10-2 to TRBJ2-2; D is perhaps TRBD1 (6 bases). From germline, CDR1 is WSHSY and CDR2 SAAADI. V lost 6 bases and J 0 bases, leaving 8 bases between the germline ends. The CDR3 is made up of 14 amino acids. CDR3 residues: CASSQGTNTGELFF. The CDR3 DNA reads TGCGCCAGCAGCCAGGGGACGAACACCGGGGAGCTGTTTTTT.